A single sample gave rise to the 12 T cell receptor beta chains below, sequenced in a study of T cell repertoires in cytomegalovirus infection. TCRdb re-called the reads with MiXCR, one entry per CDR3 protein. The repertoire holds roughly 600,000 distinct CDR3 sequences, with roughly 26% as singletons. Material: CD8+ T cells from PBMCs. All receptors derive from a human donor in good health (CMV status not recorded). Some clones in this sample may be carry-over from other donors' samples.

This clonotype was seen many times. CDR3 nucleotide sequence: TGTGCCAGCAGTGACTCGACTAGCGGGCACACAGATACGCAGTATTTT. This translates into CASSDSTSGHTDTQYF. The gene calls are TRBV6-4 and TRBJ2-3; 10 bases line up with TRBD2. This CDR3 region has 16 residues. Germline lookup yields CDR1 MRHNA and CDR2 SNTAGT. The V and J ends lost 0 bases and 2 bases, in that order; junction bases with no gene match: 2.

This clonotype was seen only a few times. The chain couples TRBV6-6 to TRBJ2-1; the match to TRBD2 covers 7 bases. V was pared by 0 bases and J by 0 bases, with 5 bases of the junction left unmatched. The germline V gene encodes CDR1 MNHNY and CDR2 SVGAGI (reference sequence). The CDR3 extends over 17 amino acids. CDR3 amino acids: CASSYSASGFSYNEQFF. CDR3 DNA sequence: TGTGCCAGCAGTTACTCAGCTAGCGGCTTCTCCTACAATGAGCAGTTCTTC.

The chain carries TRBV20-1 and TRBJ2-1; unclear D gene. V was pared by 0 bases and J by 2 bases, with 14 bases between. The V gene's germline CDR1 is DFQATT and CDR2 SNEGSKA (reference sequence). This CDR3 contains 16 residues. In nucleotides, the CDR3 is TGCAGTGCTAGAGATCTTAGGGCTGCGGCCTACAATGAGCAGTTCTTC. As protein: CSARDLRAAAYNEQFF.

This clonotype was recorded a few times. The chain links TRBV6-6 to TRBJ2-5, with 11 bases that match TRBD2. CDR1 MNHNY and CDR2 SVGAGI come from the germline V gene (reference sequence). Trimming cost V 0 bases and J 5 bases; bases outside gene matches: 5. This CDR3 contains 16 residues. CDR3 loop: CASSYSPSGGWETQYF. In DNA form, the CDR3 reads TGTGCCAGCAGTTACTCCCCTAGCGGGGGGTGGGAGACCCAGTACTTC.

V gene TRBV7-6 combines with J gene TRBJ2-1; 15 bases fit TRBD2. The V gene's germline CDR1 is SGHVS and CDR2 FNYEAQ. There are 15 residues in the CDR3. V lost 5 bases, J lost 8 bases, and 4 bases stayed unmatched. CDR3: CASSNGLAGGDEQFF. The CDR3 nucleotides are TGTGCCAGCAGCAACGGACTAGCGGGGGGGGATGAGCAGTTCTTC.

The chain employs TRBV29-1 and TRBJ2-3, with a possible D match to TRBD2 (6 bases). Trimming left V 3 bases short and J 5 bases short, with 12 bases between. The germline CDR1 and CDR2 sequences are SQVTM and ANQGSEA. The CDR3 runs 13 residues. For the CDR3, the DNA is TGCAGCGTTGATCCCGGGGGACGAGATACGCAGTATTTT. Protein: CSVDPGGRDTQYF.

This clonotype showed up just once. This chain connects TRBV9 to TRBJ2-2; tentative D call: TRBD1 (6 bases). The CDR3 covers 13 residues. The V and J ends lost 3 bases and 5 bases respectively, with 8 bases between them. The germline CDR1 and CDR2 sequences are SGDLS and YYNGEE. The DNA for the CDR3 is TGTGCCAGCAGCGCCACAGGGACCGGGGAGCTGTTTTTT. The encoded protein is CASSATGTGELFF. Variable domain in full (rest from reference TRBV9 and TRBJ2-2): DSGVTQTPKHLITATGQRVTLRCSPRSGDLSVYWYQQSLDQGLQFLIQYYNGEERAKGNILERFSAQQFPDLHSELNLSSLELGDSALYFCASSATGTGELFFGEGSRLTVL.

Ten or more counts support this clonotype. The gene calls are TRBV4-1 and TRBJ2-7; 7 nucleotides align to TRBD1. Germline CDR1 is MGHRA and CDR2 is YSYEKL. The CDR3 runs 16 residues. Germline trimming cut 4 bases from V and 5 bases from J; bases unmatched to any gene: 14. CDR3 loop: CASSPDTGEGFHEQYV. CDR3 coding DNA: TGCGCCAGCAGCCCGGACACAGGGGAAGGGTTCCACGAGCAGTACGTC.

This clonotype was counted only a few times. The V gene is TRBV29-1, the J gene TRBJ2-4, with D possibly being TRBD1 (6 bases). Looked up from germline, CDR1 is SQVTM and CDR2 is ANQGSEA. This CDR3 has 16 amino acids. Trimming stripped 0 bases from V and 5 bases from J, with 17 bases between. The CDR3: CSVEDIRGMRENIQYF. CDR3 coding DNA: TGCAGCGTTGAAGATATTAGGGGGATGAGGGAAAACATTCAGTACTTC.

The chain combines TRBV7-8 with TRBJ2-6; D unclear. Germline loops: CDR1 SGHVS, CDR2 FQNEAQ. Trimming took off 3 bases at V and 0 bases at J, with 12 bases between the two ends. The CDR3 is 17 amino acids. CDR3: CASSFWTVVSGANVLTF. The CDR3 DNA reads TGTGCCAGCAGCTTTTGGACGGTAGTCTCTGGGGCCAACGTCCTGACTTTC. Full variable domain (outside the CDR3, taken from reference TRBV7-8 and TRBJ2-6): GAGVSQSPRYKVAKRGQDVALRCDPISGHVSLFWYQQALGQGPEFLTYFQNEAQLDKSGLPSDRFFAERPEGSVSTLKIQRTQQEDSAVYLCASSFWTVVSGANVLTFGAGSRLTVL.

The chain couples TRBV6-6 to TRBJ1-3; tentatively, D is TRBD1 (5 bases). Germline values: CDR1 MNHNY, CDR2 SVGAGI (reference sequence). This CDR3 has 17 residues. The V and J ends lost 0 bases and 5 bases respectively, with 17 bases between them. Here the CDR3 DNA reads TGTGCCAGCAGTTACTCTATGCAGGGACTGGACAGAAACACCATATATTTT. Translation gives CASSYSMQGLDRNTIYF.

With regard to this clonotype: Possible read error: a much larger clone is one base away. This sequence joins TRBV28 and TRBJ2-5; 8 bases line up with TRBD1. CDR3 length: 16 residues. Germline CDR1 MDHEN, CDR2 SYDVKM. Trimming removed 2 bases from V and 5 bases from J; junction bases left unmatched: 10. The CDR3 is CASSLTGAGGVETQYF. CDR3 in DNA: TGTGCCAGCAGTTTAACTGGGGCAGGGGGCGTGGAGACCCAGTACTTC.